Sequencing of this TCR beta chain was carried out in a study of blood T cell repertoires in COVID-19. Study details: Sources were T cells, B-cell-depleted T cells, or PBMCs; the material itself was cDNA or gDNA.

Sequencing used immunoSEQ multiplex PCR; TCRdb keeps in-frame clones, though not all of them. This table has 250,000 to 300,000 clones, 87% appearing once. Losses at the gene ends were 7 bases for V and 11 bases for J; bases not matched to a gene: 8. This CDR3 is 12 amino acids long. Per germline, CDR1 MNHEY and CDR2 SVGEGT. V gene TRBV6-2 or TRBV6-3 combines with J gene TRBJ1-1; TRBD1 agrees at 9 bases. Sequencing was performed on peripheral blood. The clonotype comes from a woman aged 40-49 years who had recovered from COVID-19. CDR3 coding DNA: TGTGCCAGCATCCCGGGACAGGGTGACGCTTTCTTT. It translates to CASIPGQGDAFF.